This T cell receptor beta chain was found in a study of immune aging and cytomegalovirus after organ transplant (dated by TCRdb to the early 2020s). General notes on the study: Every transplant recipient was given three-drug immunosuppression consisting of prednisone, tacrolimus, and mycophenolate.

Receptors were amplified or captured by single-cell sequencing. Sequencing relied on an Illumina NovaSeq 6000. For cell capture and library preparation, the team used the BD Rhapsody Targeted mRNA and AbSeq Reagent Kit in a microwell format. The libraries included TCR, sample tags, AbSeq, and targeted mRNA from the Human T-Cell Expression Panel, along with custom TOX and TOX2 primers. Sequencing of the libraries was performed on an Illumina NovaSeq. In the source study's methods: The analysis covered fewer than 13,000 cells in total, of which 7,000 to 7,500 were CD8 T cells and some 4,000 were CD8 T cells with an identifiable TCR CDR3. The BD Rhapsody Targeted Analysis Pipeline, including V(D)J processing, was run on the Seven Bridges Genomics platform to process the raw data. Quality control, Sample Tag demultiplexing with Lex-BDSMK, clone identification with VDJ Explorer, and Seurat clustering were performed in SeqGeq 1.6.0. Clones making up <1% of CD8 T cells were classified as non-expanded, and clones making up >2.5% of the sample were classified as clonal expansions. In-frame beta chains were kept once TCRdb had trimmed the public reads at Q25 with fastp and called clones with MiXCR. Rows with one shared CDR3 protein collapse into an entry with the most common genes and DNA. The V and J calls follow TCRdb's processing rather than the paper's. In this sample the table shows approximately 22,000 distinct CDR3 sequences, approximately 40% of which occur a single time. The leading ten clones occupy less than 30% of the sample.

General conclusions and limits of the study: Following viremia, aged-phenotype cells rose post-transplant in clones of any size, with the rise occurring earlier in large clones (days 200-264) than in small clones. CD57 was not measured in the sequencing data, so a conservative gene-based aging definition was used instead. Large clones contained a higher proportion of TEMRA cells, and the seven largest clones (1904 cells) acquired aged and TEMRA cells while losing TCM cells.

Points on this clonotype: There is no known antigen for this receptor. Compared with germline, one end of the junction differs, possibly owing to a read error.

The time point label here, explained by the study, means: five sample-tagged time points from pre-transplant (day -1) to day 368 post-transplant, pooled. Thawed PBMC were stimulated with a CMV IE-1 overlapping peptide library for about twelve hours, with no transport inhibitors added. Thawed cells were rested overnight and then stimulated in R10 medium with CD28/CD49d costimulation. The IE-1 peptide library was composed of 15-amino-acid peptides with overlaps of 11 amino acids. Each time point was barcoded using BD Single-Cell Multiplexing Kit Sample Tags, after which the barcoded samples were pooled and stained with oligo-conjugated anti-CD45RA plus sorting antibodies. A BD FACSAria III was used to sort CMV-responsive CD8+CD137+ and CD4+CD154+ T cells at 4-way purity. Blood was drawn into EDTA vacutainers and was processed by Ficoll gradient within 1-24 hours. The CDR3 numbers 14 residues from cysteine through phenylalanine. The retained sequence is limited to the CDR3, 42 bases, with the frame set at the first base. The germline V gene encodes CDR1 DFQATT and CDR2 SNEGSKA (reference sequence).

The receptor was isolated from a female donor who had a heart transplant and CMV viremia. The chain joins TRBV20-1 to TRBJ2-5; TRBD2 lines up with 9 middle nucleotides. The specimen comprised CMV peptide-activated CD4+ and CD8+ T cells sorted from blood, sampled at five time points, pooled. The sample's cell subset or site label, in plain terms: sorted CD8+CD137+ and CD4+CD154+ T cells after roughly 12 h CMV IE-1 peptide stimulation. This receptor has the CDR3 CSARGSSGKETQHF. The DNA is as follows: TGCAGCGCTAGGGGATCTAGCGGGAAAGAGACCCAGCACTTC.